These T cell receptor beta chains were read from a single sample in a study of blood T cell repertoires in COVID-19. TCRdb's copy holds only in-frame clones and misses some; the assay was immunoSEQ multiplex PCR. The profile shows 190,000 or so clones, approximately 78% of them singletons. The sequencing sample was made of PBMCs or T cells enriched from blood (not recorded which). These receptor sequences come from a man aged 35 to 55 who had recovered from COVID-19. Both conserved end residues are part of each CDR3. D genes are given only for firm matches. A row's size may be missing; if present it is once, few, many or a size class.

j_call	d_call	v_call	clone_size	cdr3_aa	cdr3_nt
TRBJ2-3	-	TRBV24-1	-	CAVTKGETDTQYF	TGTGCCGTAACCAAGGGGGAGACAGATACGCAGTATTTT
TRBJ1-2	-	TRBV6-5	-	CASRDGQFGYTF	TGTGCCAGCAGGGACGGACAGTTTGGCTACACCTTC
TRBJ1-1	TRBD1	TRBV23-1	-	CAPTGSNTEAFF	TGCGCCCCGACAGGGTCGAACACTGAAGCTTTCTTT
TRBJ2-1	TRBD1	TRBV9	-	CASSVQTGVYNEQFF	TGTGCCAGCAGCGTCCAGACAGGGGTCTACAATGAGCAGTTCTTC
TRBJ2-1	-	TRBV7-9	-	CASSLLDRGEQFF	TGTGCCAGCAGCCTATTGGATAGGGGTGAGCAGTTCTTC
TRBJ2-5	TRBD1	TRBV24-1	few	CATSDSRGPGETQYF	TGTGCCACCAGTGATTCCAGGGGGCCCGGAGAGACCCAGTACTTC
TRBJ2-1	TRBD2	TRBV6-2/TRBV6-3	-	CASSYGLAVNEQFF	TGTGCCAGCAGTTACGGACTAGCGGTCAATGAGCAGTTCTTC
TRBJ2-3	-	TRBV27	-	CASSFWPSDSFTDTQYF	TGTGCCAGCAGTTTCTGGCCTAGCGACTCTTTCACAGATACGCAGTATTTT
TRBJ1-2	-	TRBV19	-	CATTMHRESNYGYTF	TGTGCCACCACGATGCACCGGGAATCTAACTATGGCTACACCTTC
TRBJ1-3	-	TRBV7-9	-	CASSFPRRDIGNTIYF	TGTGCCAGCAGCTTTCCTAGACGGGACATCGGAAACACCATATATTTT
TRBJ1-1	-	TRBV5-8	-	CASSFGREEAFF	TGTGCCAGCAGCTTCGGGCGGGAAGAAGCTTTCTTT
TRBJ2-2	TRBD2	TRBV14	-	CASRLAGGTGELFF	TGTGCCAGCAGACTAGCGGGAGGGACCGGGGAGCTGTTTTTT
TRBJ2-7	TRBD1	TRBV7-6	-	CASSSNPTGGYYEQYF	TGTGCCAGCAGCTCAAATCCAACAGGGGGGTACTACGAGCAGTACTTC
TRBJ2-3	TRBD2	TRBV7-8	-	CASSRPWSSGGGDTQYF	TGTGCCAGCAGCAGACCTTGGTCTAGCGGGGGGGGAGATACGCAGTATTTT
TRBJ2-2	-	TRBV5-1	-	CASGPLLAAGELFF	TGCGCCAGCGGCCCTTTGTTGGCGGCGGGGGAGCTGTTTTTT
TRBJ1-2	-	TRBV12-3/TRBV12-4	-	CASSVLGGGYTF	TGTGCCAGCAGCGTTCTCGGGGGAGGCTACACCTTC
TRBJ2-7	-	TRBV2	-	CASSVFERTEQYF	TGTGCCAGCAGTGTTTTTGAGAGGACAGAGCAGTACTTC
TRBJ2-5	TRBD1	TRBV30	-	CAWSARTGGETQYF	TGTGCCTGGAGTGCCAGGACAGGGGGAGAGACCCAGTACTTC
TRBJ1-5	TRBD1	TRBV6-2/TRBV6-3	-	CASSSQGASQPQHF	TGTGCCAGCAGTTCCCAGGGGGCAAGTCAGCCCCAGCATTTT
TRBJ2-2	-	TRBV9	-	CASSQGQLNTGELFF	TGTGCCAGCAGCCAAGGACAGCTGAACACCGGGGAGCTGTTTTTT
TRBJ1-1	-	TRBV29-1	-	CSVELGGNTEAFF	TGCAGCGTGGAATTGGGGGGGAACACTGAAGCTTTCTTT
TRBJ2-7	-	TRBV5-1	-	CASSRGEGGYEQYF	TGCGCCAGCAGCAGGGGGGAGGGCGGCTACGAGCAGTACTTC
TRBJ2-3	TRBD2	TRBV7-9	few	CASSTPRTSGASTDTQYF	TGTGCCAGCAGCACCCCTCGGACTAGCGGGGCAAGCACAGATACGCAGTATTTT
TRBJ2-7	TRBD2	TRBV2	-	CASMSGREQYF	TGTGCCAGCATGAGCGGGAGGGAGCAGTACTTC
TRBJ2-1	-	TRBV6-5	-	CASSLQGGINEQFF	TGTGCCAGCAGTTTGCAGGGAGGTATCAATGAGCAGTTCTTC
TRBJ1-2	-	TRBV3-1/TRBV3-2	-	CASSQDPGGYTF	TGTGCCAGCAGCCAAGATCCGGGAGGCTACACCTTC
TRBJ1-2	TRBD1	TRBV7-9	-	CASSPSGTGNYGYTF	TGTGCCAGCAGCCCCTCCGGGACAGGGAACTATGGCTACACCTTC
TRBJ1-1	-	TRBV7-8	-	CASSSSVAVRF	TGTGCCAGCAGCTCAAGCGTAGCGGTCCGCTTT
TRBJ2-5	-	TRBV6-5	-	CASSYSGSGLTQYF	TGTGCCAGCAGTTACTCGGGGAGCGGCTTGACCCAGTACTTC
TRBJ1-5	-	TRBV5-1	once	CASKVRTDSNQPQHF	TGCGCCAGCAAGGTCCGGACAGATAGCAATCAGCCCCAGCATTTT
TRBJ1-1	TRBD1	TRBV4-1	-	CASSQGYRGVNTEAFF	TGCGCCAGCAGCCAAGGGTACAGGGGGGTGAACACTGAAGCTTTCTTT
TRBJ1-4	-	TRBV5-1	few	CASSLAAGFRTNEKLFF	TGCGCCAGCAGCTTGGCCGCAGGGTTTAGGACTAATGAAAAACTGTTTTTT
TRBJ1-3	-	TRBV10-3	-	CAIGQYSGNTIYF	TGTGCCATCGGGCAATACTCTGGAAACACCATATATTTT
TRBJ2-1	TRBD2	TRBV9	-	CASSVVDGTSGSNEQFF	TGTGCCAGCAGCGTAGTTGATGGGACTAGCGGGTCTAATGAGCAGTTCTTC
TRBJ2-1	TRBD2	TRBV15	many	CATSRGSGVYNEQFF	TGTGCCACCAGCAGAGGAAGCGGGGTATACAATGAGCAGTTCTTC
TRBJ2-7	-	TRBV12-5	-	CASGLAPGVVGFHEQYF	TGTGCTAGTGGTTTGGCCCCAGGGGTGGTGGGGTTCCACGAGCAGTACTTC
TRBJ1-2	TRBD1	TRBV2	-	CASSAQGGANYGYTF	TGTGCCAGCAGTGCGCAAGGGGGCGCTAACTATGGCTACACCTTC
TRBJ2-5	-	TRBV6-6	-	CASSWGPQETQYF	TGTGCCAGCAGTTGGGGCCCCCAAGAGACCCAGTACTTC
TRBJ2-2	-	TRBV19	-	CASSIVPPGLGTGELFF	TGTGCCAGTAGTATCGTACCCCCGGGTTTAGGCACCGGGGAGCTGTTTTTT
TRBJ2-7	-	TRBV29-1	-	CSVEGDRAGNSYEQYF	TGCAGCGTTGAAGGGGATAGGGCAGGGAACTCCTACGAGCAGTACTTC
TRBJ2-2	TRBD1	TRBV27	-	CASRGQGRTGELFF	TGTGCCAGCAGAGGACAGGGAAGAACCGGGGAGCTGTTTTTT
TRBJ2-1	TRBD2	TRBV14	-	CASRGWGGYNEQFF	TGTGCCAGCAGAGGCTGGGGGGGGTACAATGAGCAGTTCTTC
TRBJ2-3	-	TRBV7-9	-	CASSRYGADTQYF	TGTGCCAGCAGCCGATACGGAGCAGATACGCAGTATTTT
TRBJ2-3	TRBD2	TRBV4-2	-	CASSQDPASGDTDTQYF	TGTGCCAGCAGCCAAGATCCGGCTAGCGGGGACACAGATACGCAGTATTTT
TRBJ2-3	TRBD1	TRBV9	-	CASSFSGTGEGDTQYF	TGTGCCAGCAGCTTTTCCGGGACAGGGGAGGGAGATACGCAGTATTTT
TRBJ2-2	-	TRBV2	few	CASSAGLNTGELFF	TGTGCCAGCAGTGCTGGGCTGAACACCGGGGAGCTGTTTTTT
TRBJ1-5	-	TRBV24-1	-	CATSVGHGRFIQPQHF	TGTGCCACCAGTGTGGGCCACGGGAGATTCATTCAGCCCCAGCATTTT
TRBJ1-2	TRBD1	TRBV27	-	CASSSARGHRGYTF	TGTGCCAGCAGTTCTGCCAGGGGGCATCGCGGCTACACCTTC
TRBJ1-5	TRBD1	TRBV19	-	CASSNRGPFTSNQPQHF	TGTGCCAGTAGTAACAGGGGGCCTTTCACCAGCAATCAGCCCCAGCATTTT
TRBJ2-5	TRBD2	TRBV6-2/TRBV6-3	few	CASSYSAGELETQYF	TGTGCCAGCAGTTACTCGGCGGGGGAACTAGAGACCCAGTACTTC
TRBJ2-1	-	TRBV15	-	CATSRESVRNEQFF	TGTGCCACCAGCAGAGAATCGGTTCGCAATGAGCAGTTCTTC
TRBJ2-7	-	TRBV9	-	CASSVGDSAYEQYF	TGTGCCAGCAGCGTAGGGGACTCCGCCTACGAGCAGTACTTC
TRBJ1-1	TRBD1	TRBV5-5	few	CASSSGTGTLMNTEAFF	TGTGCCAGCAGCTCCGGGACAGGGACCTTAATGAACACTGAAGCTTTCTTT
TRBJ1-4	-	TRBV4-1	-	CASSHRSEKLFF	TGCGCCAGCAGCCACCGTTCTGAAAAACTGTTTTTT
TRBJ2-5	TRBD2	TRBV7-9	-	CASSSVLAGSRGETQYF	TGTGCCAGCAGCTCTGTCCTAGCGGGGTCTAGGGGAGAGACCCAGTACTTC
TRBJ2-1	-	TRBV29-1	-	CSVDEDNEQFF	TGCAGCGTTGACGAGGACAATGAGCAGTTCTTC
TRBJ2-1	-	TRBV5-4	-	CASSTGGKYNEQFF	TGTGCCAGCTCCACTGGGGGGAAGTACAATGAGCAGTTCTTC
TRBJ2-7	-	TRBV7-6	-	CASSLSYEQYF	TGTGCCAGCAGCCTTTCCTACGAGCAGTACTTC
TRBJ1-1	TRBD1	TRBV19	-	CASGRRDRESTEAFF	TGTGCCAGTGGTAGAAGGGACAGGGAGTCCACTGAAGCTTTCTTT